What follows is one TCR beta chain and its context. What it recognizes is unknown. Data came from immunoSEQ multiplex PCR; TCRdb stores just in-frame clones and leaves some out. The data contain over 2,000,000 clones, 93% of them seen just once; the ten biggest clones take up over 1.5%. The data stem from a study of shared clonotypes between healthy human individuals. Study-level points and caveats: Having only a few donors restricted how much genetic and exposure-history diversity was captured.

V was pared by 4 bases and J by 0 bases, with 4 bases of the junction left unmatched. The CDR3 is made up of 15 amino acids. The germline gives CDR1 SGDLS, CDR2 YYNGEE. Naive CD8 cells, CD45RO-negative and positively selected for CCR7, excluded terminally differentiated effector memory CD45RA+ cells. Material: naive CD8+ T cells from PBMCs. This receptor was taken from a man between 18 and 29 years old in good health. Some clones in this sample may be carry-over from other donors' samples. The chain combines TRBV9 with TRBJ1-2; 9 positions match TRBD1. The CDR3 here is CASSSRDRANYGYTF. Written as DNA, the CDR3 is TGTGCCAGCAGCTCCCGGGACAGGGCTAACTATGGCTACACCTTC.